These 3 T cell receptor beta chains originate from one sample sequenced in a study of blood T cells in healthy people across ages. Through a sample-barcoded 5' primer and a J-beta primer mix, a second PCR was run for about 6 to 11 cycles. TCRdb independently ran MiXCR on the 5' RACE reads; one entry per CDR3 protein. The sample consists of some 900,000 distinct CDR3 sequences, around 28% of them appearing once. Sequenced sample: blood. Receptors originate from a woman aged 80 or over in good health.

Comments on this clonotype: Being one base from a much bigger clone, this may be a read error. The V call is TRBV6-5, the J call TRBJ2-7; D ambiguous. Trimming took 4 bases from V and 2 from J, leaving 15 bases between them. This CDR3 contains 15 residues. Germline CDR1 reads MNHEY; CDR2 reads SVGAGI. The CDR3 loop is CASSSWAAVTYEQYF. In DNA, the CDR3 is TGTGCCAGCAGTTCCTGGGCAGCCGTCACCTACGAGCAGTACTTC.

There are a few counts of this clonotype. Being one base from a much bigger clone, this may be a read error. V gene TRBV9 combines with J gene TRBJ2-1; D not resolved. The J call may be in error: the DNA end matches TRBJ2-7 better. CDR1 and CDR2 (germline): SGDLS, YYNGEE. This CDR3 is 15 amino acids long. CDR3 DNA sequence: TGTGCCAGCAGCGTAGAAAGTAGACCGAGCAATGAGCAGTACTTC. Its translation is CASSVESRPSNEQYF.

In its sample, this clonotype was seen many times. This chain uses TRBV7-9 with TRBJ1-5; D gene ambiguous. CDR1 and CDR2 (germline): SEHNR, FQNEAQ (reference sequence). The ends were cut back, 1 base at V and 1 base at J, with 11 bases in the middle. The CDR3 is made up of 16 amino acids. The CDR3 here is CASSLDGGYSNQPQHF. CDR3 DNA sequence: TGTGCCAGCAGCTTAGACGGTGGATACAGCAATCAGCCCCAGCATTTT.